The 21 T cell receptor beta chains reported below all come from one sample, sequenced in a study of blood T cell repertoires in COVID-19. Using immunoSEQ multiplex PCR, the repertoire was profiled, and TCRdb retains in-frame clones only, with some absent. The sample shows 97,000 or so clones, 70% to 80% of them seen only once. The specimen was peripheral blood. The receptors here all came from a man in his fifties or sixties with active or convalescent COVID-19.

This chain connects TRBV7-2 to TRBJ2-7; D is undetermined. Germline CDR1 is SGHTA and CDR2 is FQGNSA. The germline V and J ends were trimmed by 0 bases and 3 bases, with 9 bases remaining between them. There are 14 residues in the CDR3. Written as DNA, the CDR3 is TGTGCCAGCAGCTTAGCGCTGGGCAACTACGAGCAGTACGTC. It encodes CASSLALGNYEQYV.

The chain joins TRBV19 to TRBJ2-1, with a weak D call TRBD2 (7 bases). Trimming took off 6 bases at V and 0 bases at J, with 15 bases between the two ends. The V gene's germline CDR1 is LNHDA and CDR2 SQIVND (reference sequence). The CDR3 is 16 residues long. Here the CDR3 reads CASRRRGEGSYNEQFF. The CDR3 nucleotides are TGTGCCAGTAGGAGGAGGGGGGAGGGCTCCTACAATGAGCAGTTCTTC.

This clone appeared a single time. The chain joins TRBV7-8 to TRBJ2-7, with TRBD1 as a possible D gene (6 bases). V was pared by 5 bases and J by 2 bases, with 10 bases between. This CDR3 comprises 13 residues. CDR1 is SGHVS and CDR2 is FQNEAQ in the germline V gene. This chain's CDR3 is CASSRGQTYEQYV. CDR3 sequence (DNA): TGTGCCAGCAGCCGAGGACAGACCTACGAGCAGTACGTC.

The chain couples TRBV7-2 to TRBJ2-1; 11 bases map to TRBD2. CDR3 length: 16 amino acids. Germline V gene data show CDR1 as SGHTA and CDR2 as FQGNSA. V trimming: 0 bases; J trimming: 7 bases; junction bases outside the gene matches: 5. CDR3 in amino acids: CASSLASGRASNEQFF. Written as DNA, the CDR3 is TGTGCCAGCAGCTTAGCTAGCGGGAGGGCCTCTAATGAGCAGTTCTTC.

The chain has TRBV11-2 and TRBJ2-3; 10 positions agree with TRBD1. V trimming: 0 bases; J trimming: 8 bases; junction bases outside the gene matches: 5. The V gene's germline CDR1 is SGHAT and CDR2 FQNNGV. The CDR3 has 15 residues. The chain's CDR3 is CASSLETGGLSTQYF. The CDR3 DNA reads as TGTGCCAGCAGCTTAGAGACAGGGGGCTTGTCTACGCAGTATTTT.

The chain couples TRBV7-2 to TRBJ2-6, with TRBD2 as a possible D gene (6 bases). Germline lookup yields CDR1 SGHTA and CDR2 FQGNSA. CDR3 length: 15 residues. The V end was cut by 3 bases, the J end by 1 base, with 7 bases between. Here the CDR3 DNA reads TGTGCCAGCAGCTTTGGGGGGTCTGGGGCCAACGTCCTGACTTTC. It is translated as CASSFGGSGANVLTF.

V and J are TRBV28 and TRBJ1-5; 12 bases map to TRBD1. The CDR3 contains 17 residues. Germline V gene data show CDR1 as MDHEN and CDR2 as SYDVKM. J was trimmed by 4 bases and V by 7 bases; bases with no gene match: 11. For the CDR3, the DNA is TGTGCCAGCACCGGAGGGACAGGGGGCTTCGGGAATCAGCCCCAGCATTTT. It specifies CASTGGTGGFGNQPQHF.

The V call is TRBV5-1, the J call TRBJ2-7; 8 nucleotides line up with TRBD2. The CDR3 consists of 14 residues. Germline CDR1 reads SGHRS; CDR2 reads YFSETQ. V trimming: 1 base; J trimming: 7 bases; junction bases outside the gene matches: 7. The DNA of the CDR3 is TGCGCCAGCAGCTTGAATGGACTAGCCGAGGAGCAGTACGTC. Residues: CASSLNGLAEEQYV.

This clone was seen only once. This chain connects TRBV30 to TRBJ1-1; TRBD1 matches 8 bases. The CDR3 covers 13 residues. Germline CDR1 and CDR2: GTSNPN and SVGIG (reference sequence). Trimming took 6 bases from V and 1 from J; bases not matched to a gene: 4. The CDR3 nucleotides read TGTGCCTGTTTGACAGGGGCGAACACTGAAGCTTTCTTT. Protein sequence: CACLTGANTEAFF.

This chain uses TRBV9 with TRBJ1-2, with 9 bases fitting TRBD1. The CDR3 is 12 amino acids. From germline, CDR1 is SGDLS and CDR2 YYNGEE. The junction had 5 bases not matched to a gene; V was cut back by 4 bases and J by 10 bases. The CDR3 reads CASSPGTGTYTF. CDR3 DNA: TGTGCCAGCAGCCCAGGGACAGGGACCTACACCTTC.

V is TRBV4-3 and J is TRBJ2-5, with TRBD1 matching over 9 bases. V lost 1 base, J lost 4 bases, and 10 bases stayed unmatched. CDR1 is LGHNA and CDR2 is YSLEER in the germline V gene. This CDR3 region has 17 residues. The CDR3 DNA reads TGCGCCAGCAGCCAAGGGCCGGGACAGGGTTTGTCAGAGACCCAGTACTTC. Its translation is CASSQGPGQGLSETQYF.

This clone was counted a single time. The chain combines TRBV12-2 with TRBJ1-1. TRBV12-2 is termed a pseudogene. CDR3 length: 15 amino acids. CDR3 sequence: CASRLSGDWNTEAFF. CDR3 sequence (DNA): TGTGCAAGTCGCCTCTCGGGAGACTGGAACACTGAAGCTTTCTTT.

The rearrangement joins TRBV3-1 (or the pseudogene TRBV3-2) to TRBJ2-1; TRBD2 matches at 15 bases. V shed 2 bases and J 7 bases; nucleotides not matched to a gene: 6. Germline V CDR1 and CDR2: LGHDT, YNNKEL (reference sequence). The CDR3 contains 17 residues. CDR3 sequence (DNA): TGTGCCAGCAGCCAATCCCCCGGGACTAGCGGGAGGAATGAGCAGTTCTTC. Its translation: CASSQSPGTSGRNEQFF.

This chain uses TRBV18 with TRBJ2-2, with a possible D match to TRBD1 (6 bases). This CDR3 comprises 14 residues. The germline gives CDR1 KGHSH, CDR2 LQKENI. With 6 bases removed from V and 6 bases from J, the gap between germline ends came to 14 bases. The CDR3 reads CASSLSGDPGELFF. As DNA, the CDR3 is TGTGCCAGCTCTTTGTCAGGGGACCCCGGGGAGCTGTTTTTT.

This clone was recorded only once. The V and J genes are TRBV18 and TRBJ2-3; D is uncertain. The CDR3 totals 13 residues. V dropped 6 bases and J dropped 6 bases, with 13 bases sitting between them. Germline-derived CDR1 and CDR2 are KGHSH and LQKENI. In nucleotides, the CDR3 is TGTGCCAGCTCCCCCCCCCACTTGGATACGCAGTATTTT. Its translation: CASSPPHLDTQYF.

The chain carries TRBV2 and TRBJ2-2; the D is unclear. The V gene lost 3 bases and the J gene lost 2 bases, with 7 bases spanning the gap. Germline loops: CDR1 SNHLY, CDR2 FYNNEI. The CDR3 is 14 residues long. CDR3 residues: CASSDNFNTGELFF. As DNA, the CDR3 is TGTGCCAGCAGTGATAACTTTAACACCGGGGAGCTGTTTTTT.

The chain is built from TRBV11-3 and TRBJ1-3; D is uncertain. Germline V CDR1 and CDR2: SGHNT, YENEEA. The CDR3 consists of 13 residues. Trimming shortened V by 0 bases and J by 8 bases, and 8 bases separated the two germline ends. CDR3 loop: CASSLEGVDTIYF. The CDR3 DNA reads TGTGCCAGCAGCTTAGAAGGAGTGGACACCATATATTTT.

The V call is TRBV7-9, the J call TRBJ2-1; 12 bases map to TRBD2. Germline V lookup: CDR1 SEHNR, CDR2 FQNEAQ (reference sequence). V shed 4 bases, J shed 8 bases, and the junction held 12 bases outside the gene matches. The CDR3 extends over 17 amino acids. CDR3 coding DNA: TGTGCCAGCAGCTCCACCCACTCTAGCGGGAGGGTACATGAGCAGTTCTTC. Protein sequence: CASSSTHSSGRVHEQFF.

The V call is TRBV5-1, the J call TRBJ2-3; TRBD2 matches at 13 bases. This CDR3 is 17 amino acids long. The junction had 7 bases not matched to a gene; V was cut back by 0 bases and J by 6 bases. The V gene's germline CDR1 is SGHRS and CDR2 YFSETQ. CDR3 nucleotides: TGCGCCAGCAGCTTGGAACTAGCGGGAGGGCCCTCGGATACGCAGTATTTT. Translated: CASSLELAGGPSDTQYF. Together with reference TRBV5-1 and TRBJ2-3, the CDR3 gives the full variable domain: KAGVTQTPRYLIKTRGQQVTLSCSPISGHRSVSWYQQTPGQGLQFLFEYFSETQRNKGNFPGRFSGRQFSNSRSEMNVSTLELGDSALYLCASSLELAGGPSDTQYFGPGTRLTVL.

The chain joins TRBV7-2 to TRBJ2-5; TRBD1 agrees at 10 bases. With 1 base clipped from V and 5 bases from J, the junction kept 1 base outside the gene matches. The germline V gene has CDR1 SGHTA and CDR2 FQGNSA. CDR3 length equals 14 residues. The CDR3 bases are TGTGCCAGCAGCTTAGGGACAGGGGGGGAGACCCAGTACTTC. Encoded protein: CASSLGTGGETQYF.

Ten or more counts support this clone. This chain links TRBV30 with TRBJ2-2; 9 positions match TRBD1. CDR1 GTSNPN and CDR2 SVGIG come from the germline V gene (reference sequence). After removal of 0 bases from V and 4 bases from J, the junction contained 0 bases not matched to a gene. CDR3 size: 14 residues. CDR3 loop: CAWSVQGATGELFF. In DNA form, the CDR3 reads TGTGCCTGGAGTGTACAGGGGGCCACCGGGGAGCTGTTTTTT.